A selection of T cell receptor beta chains follows, all from one sample in a study of T cells in Graves' hyperthyroidism and ophthalmopathy. TCRdb called the multiplex PCR reads again in MiXCR, with one record for every CDR3 protein. The table includes more than 600,000 distinct CDR3 sequences, roughly 15% detected once. Sequencing was done on a sample of blood. The receptors originated from a man between 18 and 35 years old with Graves' hyperthyroidism. Both conserved end residues are part of each CDR3. Each record gives: J gene, clone size, V gene, D gene, CDR3 DNA, CDR3 protein. D genes are given only for firm matches. A clone size is listed for some rows: how often the clone was seen (once, few, many), or a class if it is expanded.

J: TRBJ2-1; size: many; V: TRBV5-1; D: .; DNA: TGCGCCAGCAGCTTGGACTACAGCTCCTACAATGAGCAGTTCTTC; CDR3: CASSLDYSSYNEQFF
J: TRBJ2-7; size: many; V: TRBV20-1; D: TRBD2; DNA: TGCAGTGCTAGAAGGCGGGAGGGCCGTTACGAGCAGTACTTC; CDR3: CSARRREGRYEQYF
J: TRBJ2-3; size: many; V: TRBV28; D: TRBD2; DNA: TGTGCCAGCAGTTTCCCGGGACTAGCGGGCGAGGGCATCGATACGCAGTATTTT; CDR3: CASSFPGLAGEGIDTQYF
J: TRBJ2-2; size: few; V: TRBV19; D: .; DNA: TGTGCCAGTAGTAGACAGGACGCGAACACCGGGGAGCTGTTTTTT; CDR3: CASSRQDANTGELFF
J: TRBJ2-7; size: few; V: TRBV10-3; D: .; DNA: TGTGCCATCAGCGAGGGGGGGGCCGAGCAGTACTTC; CDR3: CAISEGGAEQYF
J: TRBJ1-5; size: few; V: TRBV20-1; D: TRBD1; DNA: TGCAGTGCTGGTCTCGACAGGGGGCTTCAGCCCCAGCATTTT; CDR3: CSAGLDRGLQPQHF
J: TRBJ2-7; size: many; V: TRBV7-2; D: TRBD2; DNA: TGTGCCAGCAACCTCGGGGGAGGGGACGAGCAGTACTTC; CDR3: CASNLGGGDEQYF
J: TRBJ1-3; size: .; V: TRBV30; D: TRBD1; DNA: TGTGCCTGGAGTGTGAGGGGGCGCTTAGGTGGAAACACCATATATTTT; CDR3: CAWSVRGRLGGNTIYF
J: TRBJ1-1; size: .; V: TRBV9; D: .; DNA: TGTGCCAGCTCCCCAACGGCAATTGGTACTGAAGCTTTCTTT; CDR3: CASSPTAIGTEAFF
J: TRBJ2-3; size: many; V: TRBV12-5; D: TRBD2; DNA: TGTGCTAGTGGTTCGGCGGGGGAGACGCAGTATTTT; CDR3: CASGSAGETQYF
J: TRBJ2-1; size: .; V: TRBV12-3/TRBV12-4; D: TRBD1; DNA: TGTGCCGGCAGTTTTGATACCGGGACAGTCGATGAGCAGTTCTTC; CDR3: CAGSFDTGTVDEQFF
J: TRBJ2-7; size: few; V: TRBV20-1; D: .; DNA: TGCAGTGCTAGAGACAGGGTAGGCTACGAGCAGTACTTC; CDR3: CSARDRVGYEQYF
J: TRBJ1-5; size: many; V: TRBV6-2/TRBV6-3; D: .; DNA: TGTGCCAGCAGTTCCCGGCGGAGCAATCAGCCCCAGCATTTT; CDR3: CASSSRRSNQPQHF
J: TRBJ2-1; size: many; V: TRBV11-2; D: TRBD2; DNA: TGTGCCAGCAGCTTACCATCTAGCGGGAGGATCTACAATGAGCAGTTCTTC; CDR3: CASSLPSSGRIYNEQFF
J: TRBJ2-1; size: many; V: TRBV12-3/TRBV12-4; D: TRBD2; DNA: TGTGCCAGCAGTATTTTGACTAGCTTCGGAAACAATGAGCAGTTCTTC; CDR3: CASSILTSFGNNEQFF
J: TRBJ2-2; size: few; V: TRBV6-1; D: TRBD2; DNA: TGTGCCAGCAGCCCCGACCCTCCGGGACTAGCGGGAGTTTGGTCGAACACCGGGGAGCTGTTTTTT; CDR3: CASSPDPPGLAGVWSNTGELFF
J: TRBJ2-3; size: many; V: TRBV7-3; D: .; DNA: TGTGCCAGCAGCTTAGAGGGCGGGAAAGGCTTGCAGTATTTT; CDR3: CASSLEGGKGLQYF
J: TRBJ1-2; size: .; V: TRBV19; D: TRBD1; DNA: TGTGCCAGTAGTATTGGGACAGAGAACTATGGCTACACCTTC; CDR3: CASSIGTENYGYTF
J: TRBJ2-5; size: many; V: TRBV6-1; D: .; DNA: TGTGCCAGCAACACACCGACGACCTACCAAGAGACCCAGTACTTC; CDR3: CASNTPTTYQETQYF
J: TRBJ2-7; size: many; V: TRBV18; D: .; DNA: TGTGCCAGCTCACCATTAGCCGCCGAGCAGTACTTC; CDR3: CASSPLAAEQYF
J: TRBJ1-5; size: .; V: TRBV4-1; D: .; DNA: TGCGCCAGCTCCAGGACGGATTATAGCAATCAGCCCCAGCATTTT; CDR3: CASSRTDYSNQPQHF
J: TRBJ2-1; size: many; V: TRBV7-9; D: TRBD2; DNA: TGTGCCAGCAGCTTACCCGGGTTAGCTAGCGGGAGTTTCGATGAGCAGTTCTTC; CDR3: CASSLPGLASGSFDEQFF
J: TRBJ2-7; size: many; V: TRBV12-3/TRBV12-4; D: .; DNA: TGTGCCAGCAGATTAGCCCGCGGGTACGAGCAGTACTTC; CDR3: CASRLARGYEQYF